This T cell receptor (beta chain) emerged from a study of tumor-infiltrating lymphocytes in primary liver carcinoma. Overall study context: Each sample had roughly 3.5 to 8 million productive TCRbeta reads regardless of tissue type.

Findings and limits, study-wide: The study found a significantly higher top-250-clone fraction in tumors than in blood (p = 0.039).

Total RNA (approximately 500 ng) served as template for TCR beta cDNA synthesis primed by a constant-region primer. Three nested multiplex PCR rounds, a slightly modified ARM-PCR method, built the TCR beta libraries. TCRdb re-called the multiplex PCR reads through MiXCR, storing one row per CDR3 protein. The data contain about 300,000 distinct CDR3 sequences, more than 55% of them seen just once; the ten biggest clones take up approximately 9%. This clonotype was observed at least ten times. The antigen remains undetermined. Blood RNA was derived from unsorted whole blood, and germline DNA was extracted too. This clonotype was obtained from a man aged 40-49 years with primary liver carcinoma and hepatitis B virus infection. The sample consisted of peripheral blood.

CDR3 amino acids: CASSHQTEKLFF. The DNA of the CDR3 is TGCGCCAGCAGCCATCAGACAGAAAAACTGTTTTTT. The chain recombines TRBV4-1 with TRBJ1-4; D ambiguous. Per the germline V gene, CDR1 is MGHRA and CDR2 is YSYEKL. CDR3 size: 12 residues. V was trimmed by 3 bases and J by 8 bases, leaving 7 bases between them.